Listed here are 27 T cell receptor beta chains from one sample, sequenced in a study of blood T cell repertoires in COVID-19. Repertoires were generated with immunoSEQ multiplex PCR, while TCRdb's copy carries only in-frame clones and drops some. Found here are tens of thousands of clones, 80% to 95% of them singletons; the top ten hold 0.65% to 0.95%. The sample comprised peripheral blood. The receptors derive from a woman aged 80 or older with acute or convalescent COVID-19.

This clone occurred once. The chain employs TRBV10-2 and TRBJ1-5; D possibly corresponds to TRBD1 (6 bases). Germline V gene sequence: CDR1 WSHSY, CDR2 SAAADI. CDR3 length: 15 amino acids. V shed 2 bases and J shed 7 bases, with 15 bases lying between them. In DNA form, the CDR3 reads TGCGCCAGCAGTGAGAGGGGGGGCAGGGCCCAGCCCCAGCATTTT. It is translated as CASSERGGRAQPQHF.

The chain employs TRBV9 and TRBJ1-3, with D hard to call. The CDR3 loop spans 16 amino acids. Between the trimmed V and J ends, which lost 0 bases and 4 bases, there was a span of 14 bases. Per germline, CDR1 SGDLS and CDR2 YYNGEE. The CDR3 is CASSVGAPLHGNTIYF. DNA for the CDR3: TGTGCCAGCAGCGTAGGGGCGCCCCTCCACGGAAACACCATATATTTT. The whole variable domain, remainder taken from reference TRBV9 and TRBJ1-3, is DSGVTQTPKHLITATGQRVTLRCSPRSGDLSVYWYQQSLDQGLQFLIQYYNGEERAKGNILERFSAQQFPDLHSELNLSSLELGDSALYFCASSVGAPLHGNTIYFGEGSWLTVV.

The rearrangement links TRBV15 to TRBJ2-3; 10 positions agree with TRBD2. Germline-derived CDR1 and CDR2 are LNHNV and YYDKDF (reference sequence). CDR3 size: 17 residues. V trimming: 0 bases; J trimming: 2 bases; junction bases outside the gene matches: 5. CDR3 coding DNA: TGTGCCACCAGCAGAGATTTACTAGCGGGGTACACAGATACGCAGTATTTT. This gives the protein CATSRDLLAGYTDTQYF.

The genes are TRBV5-1 and TRBJ2-2; possible D gene TRBD2, 6 bases. V was clipped by 4 bases and J by 4 bases, with 14 bases between them. Germline values: CDR1 SGHRS, CDR2 YFSETQ. The CDR3 length is 15 residues. CDR3 region: CASSRGNRGTGELFF. CDR3 bases: TGCGCCAGCAGCCGGGGGAACCGCGGCACCGGGGAGCTGTTTTTT.

The chain links TRBV3-1 (or the pseudogene TRBV3-2) to TRBJ2-2; TRBD2 matches 7 bases. The CDR3 covers 15 residues. The trim removed 6 bases at V and 0 bases at J, leaving 4 bases unmatched. Germline V gene sequence: CDR1 LGHDT, CDR2 YNNKEL (reference sequence). The CDR3 nucleotides are TGTGCCAGCAGGGCGGGAGCTGCGAACACCGGGGAGCTGTTTTTT. It yields the protein CASRAGAANTGELFF.

V usage is TRBV6-5 and J usage is TRBJ1-1, with D maybe TRBD1 (6 bases). The germline gives CDR1 MNHEY, CDR2 SVGAGI. The CDR3 has 14 residues. The germline V and J ends were trimmed by 7 bases and 5 bases, with 17 bases remaining between them. The CDR3 DNA follows: TGTGCCAGCAAAAAACCAGGGGAGGGGACTGAAGCTTTCTTT. Translated: CASKKPGEGTEAFF.

The chain has TRBV6-5 and TRBJ2-1; D not certain. Trimming removed 2 bases at V and 2 bases at J, with 7 bases between. Germline CDR1 and CDR2: MNHEY and SVGAGI. The CDR3 spans 14 residues. In DNA, the CDR3 is TGTGCCAGCAGTTACGGGCTCACCTACAATGAGCAGTTCTTC. Encoded protein: CASSYGLTYNEQFF.

The V call is TRBV12-3 or TRBV12-4, the J call TRBJ1-2; D is perhaps TRBD1 (6 bases). This CDR3 has 12 residues. Between the trimmed V and J ends, which lost 3 bases and 8 bases, there was a span of 10 bases. The chain's CDR3 is CASSFQGLGYTF. CDR3 sequence (DNA): TGTGCCAGCAGTTTTCAGGGGTTAGGCTACACCTTC.

The chain carries TRBV6-6 and TRBJ1-1; weak D call: TRBD1 (6 bases). V gave up 0 bases and J gave up 3 bases, with 11 bases separating them. The CDR3 contains 15 residues. Germline V CDR1 and CDR2: MNHNY, SVGAGI (reference sequence). The CDR3 region is CASSYSQGGYTEAFF. CDR3 sequence (DNA): TGTGCCAGCAGTTACTCACAGGGTGGGTACACTGAAGCTTTCTTT.

V and J are TRBV7-2 and TRBJ2-2, with a tentative D call TRBD1 (5 bases). CDR1 and CDR2 (germline): SGHTA, FQGNSA. V shed 5 bases and J shed 4 bases, with 17 bases lying between them. The CDR3 sequence is 16 residues long. In DNA, the CDR3 is TGTGCCAGCAGCCCCGGCCGCAGGGATGGCACCGGGGAGCTGTTTTTT. Translating it yields CASSPGRRDGTGELFF.

The genes are TRBV25-1 and TRBJ1-3; TRBD1 aligns across 7 bases. Germline loops: CDR1 MGHDK, CDR2 SYGVNS. CDR3 length equals 14 residues. Germline trimming cut 4 bases from V and 5 bases from J; bases unmatched to any gene: 5. The CDR3 loop reads CASSGRGTRNTIYF. DNA for the CDR3: TGTGCCAGCAGTGGCAGGGGGACTCGAAACACCATATATTTT. Full variable domain (missing parts from reference TRBV25-1 and TRBJ1-3): EADIYQTPRYLVIGTGKKITLECSQTMGHDKMYWYQQDPGMELHLIHYSYGVNSTEKGDLSSESTVSRIRTEHFPLTLESARPSHTSQYLCASSGRGTRNTIYFGEGSWLTVV.

The chain has TRBV4-3 and TRBJ1-4; the D gene is possibly TRBD1 (5 bases). This CDR3 has 15 amino acids. Per the germline V gene, CDR1 is LGHNA and CDR2 is YSLEER. Trimming stripped 4 bases from V and 8 bases from J, with 17 bases between. In nucleotides, the CDR3 is TGCGCCAGCAGCCCCAGCGGGGGGTTGGGGGAAAAACTGTTTTTT. Amino acids: CASSPSGGLGEKLFF.

This clone was counted only a few times. The V gene is TRBV19, the J gene TRBJ2-3; 9 nucleotides align to TRBD2. The V segment lost 4 bases and the J segment 1 base; nucleotides outside the gene matches: 24. Germline V gene data show CDR1 as LNHDA and CDR2 as SQIVND (reference sequence). The CDR3 contains 22 residues. CDR3 nucleotide sequence: TGTGCCAGTAGTAGTTATGGGCGTAGCGGGAGTATCCCCTCTAGCGGCACAGATACGCAGTATTTT. Protein product: CASSSYGRSGSIPSSGTDTQYF.

The DNA of the CDR3 is TGTGCCAGCAGTTACGGTCCTAGAGCCGGGACATTTTATGAAAAACTGTTTTTT. Translating gives CASSYGPRAGTFYEKLFF. This chain uses TRBV6-2 or TRBV6-3 with TRBJ1-4; possible D gene TRBD1, 6 bases. V was trimmed by 2 bases and J by 6 bases, leaving 22 bases between them. CDR1 and CDR2 from the germline V gene are MNHEY and SVGEGT. The CDR3 extends over 18 amino acids.

V gene TRBV2 combines with J gene TRBJ2-5; perhaps TRBD2 as D (6 bases). V lost 3 bases, J lost 5 bases, and 10 bases lay in between. Per the germline V gene, CDR1 is SNHLY and CDR2 is FYNNEI. CDR3 length equals 13 residues. This CDR3 is CASSDGGRETQYF. The CDR3 nucleotides are TGTGCCAGCAGTGACGGAGGGCGGGAGACCCAGTACTTC.

The gene calls are TRBV28 and TRBJ1-3; maybe TRBD1 (5 bases). Germline CDR1 and CDR2: MDHEN and SYDVKM. V was trimmed by 3 bases and J by 5 bases, leaving 8 bases between them. This CDR3 comprises 13 residues. The CDR3, as DNA: TGTGCCAGCAGTTTGGGGCATCGAAACACCATATATTTT. Its protein is CASSLGHRNTIYF.

V gene TRBV9 combines with J gene TRBJ2-7; 7 bases fit TRBD1. Germline V gene sequence: CDR1 SGDLS, CDR2 YYNGEE. The CDR3 spans 14 residues. With 3 bases clipped from V and 1 base from J, the junction kept 4 bases outside the gene matches. The CDR3 is CASSAGQASYEQYF. The CDR3 nucleotides are TGTGCCAGCAGCGCCGGACAGGCTTCCTACGAGCAGTACTTC.

This clone occurred once. This same CDR3 is encoded by further DNA sequences in the sample. The rearrangement links TRBV7-9 to TRBJ2-7; 11 bases fit TRBD1. Unmatched junction bases numbered 8, after V lost 4 bases and J lost 9 bases. The germline gives CDR1 SEHNR, CDR2 FQNEAQ (reference sequence). This CDR3 is 14 amino acids long. The CDR3 loop is CASSSSGTGGLQYF. For the CDR3, the DNA is TGTGCCAGCAGCTCCTCCGGGACAGGGGGTCTGCAGTACTTC.

The gene calls are TRBV5-6 and TRBJ2-7, with TRBD2 matching over 9 bases. Per germline, CDR1 SGHDT and CDR2 YYEEEE. The CDR3 covers 14 residues. V shed 3 bases, J shed 5 bases, and the junction held 6 bases outside the gene matches. The CDR3 DNA reads TGTGCCAGCAGCTCCCTAGCGGGAAGGGACGAGCAGTACTTC. Translation: CASSSLAGRDEQYF. Using reference TRBV5-6 and TRBJ2-7 for the parts outside the CDR3, the full variable domain is DAGVTQSPTHLIKTRGQQVTLRCSPKSGHDTVSWYQQALGQGPQFIFQYYEEEERQRGNFPDRFSGHQFPNYSSELNVNALLLGDSALYLCASSSLAGRDEQYFGPGTRLTVT.

V and J are TRBV5-4 and TRBJ2-1, with 10 positions matching TRBD2. V shed 3 bases and J 4 bases; nucleotides not matched to a gene: 7. The CDR3 contains 16 residues. Germline V CDR1 and CDR2: SGHNT, YYREEE (reference sequence). CDR3 bases: TGTGCCAGCAGCTACGCTAGCGGGGGATTGTACAATGAGCAGTTCTTC. Protein sequence: CASSYASGGLYNEQFF.

The chain employs TRBV6-6 and TRBJ2-3; weak D call: TRBD1 (6 bases). The germline gives CDR1 MNHNY, CDR2 SVGAGI (reference sequence). Trimming cost V 6 bases and J 1 base, with 14 bases left between them. CDR3 length: 15 amino acids. CDR3 sequence (DNA): TGTGCCAGCAGACAACAGGGCTGGGGCACAGATACGCAGTATTTT. The encoded protein is CASRQQGWGTDTQYF.

This chain links TRBV6-5 with TRBJ2-4; tentative D call: TRBD2 (6 bases). Germline V gives CDR1 MNHEY, CDR2 SVGAGI. The V gene lost 0 bases and the J gene lost 4 bases, with 10 bases spanning the gap. The CDR3 has 15 residues. The CDR3 bases are TGTGCCAGCAGTTACTCGAAACTAGCTAAAAACATTCAGTACTTC. Translated, it gives CASSYSKLAKNIQYF.

This clone was seen once. At one boundary the junction diverges from the germline segment, which might be a read error. The rearrangement uses TRBV6-2 or TRBV6-3 and TRBJ1-1, with D hard to call. The CDR3 is 13 residues long. From germline, CDR1 is MNHEY and CDR2 SVGEGT. CDR3 region: CASRYSPVIEAFF. The CDR3 bases are TGTGCCAGCAGATACTCCCCAGTGATTGAAGCTTTCTTT.

CDR3 protein: CASSDGTSYSGNTIYF. In DNA, the CDR3 is TGCGCCAGCAGCGACGGGACTTCCTACTCTGGAAACACCATATATTTT. The V gene is TRBV5-1, the J gene TRBJ1-3, with a weak D call TRBD1 (5 bases). The CDR3 extends over 16 amino acids. Looked up from germline, CDR1 is SGHRS and CDR2 is YFSETQ. Deletions cut 4 bases from V and 0 bases from J, with 14 bases between.

This sequence joins TRBV5-1 and TRBJ2-7; tentative D call: TRBD2 (6 bases). V gave up 4 bases and J gave up 0 bases, with 8 bases separating them. The germline CDR1 and CDR2 sequences are SGHRS and YFSETQ. There are 13 residues in the CDR3. As DNA, the CDR3 is TGCGCCAGCAGCCCGGAGGGCTCCTACGAGCAGTACTTC. Its protein product is CASSPEGSYEQYF.

The J gene is TRBJ1-5, the V gene TRBV19; 8 nucleotides agree with TRBD1. V was pared by 7 bases and J by 4 bases, with 3 bases of the junction left unmatched. The CDR3 is 13 amino acids. The V gene's germline CDR1 is LNHDA and CDR2 SQIVND (reference sequence). CDR3 nucleotides: TGTGCCAGTACGACAGGGGTGAATCAGCCCCAGCATTTT. Translating it yields CASTTGVNQPQHF. The entire variable domain, with the rest obtained from reference TRBV19 and TRBJ1-5, is as follows: DGGITQSPKYLFRKEGQNVTLSCEQNLNHDAMYWYRQDPGQGLRLIYYSQIVNDFQKGDIAEGYSVSREKKESFPLTVTSAQKNPTAFYLCASTTGVNQPQHFGDGTRLSIL.

This clone came up once. The genes are TRBV19 and TRBJ1-2; D is ambiguous. Between the trimmed V and J ends, which lost 8 bases and 1 base, there was a span of 17 bases. CDR3 length: 15 amino acids. Per germline, CDR1 LNHDA and CDR2 SQIVND (reference sequence). In DNA form, the CDR3 reads TGTGCCAGTGTCGGGGTACAGAGTAATAACTATGGCTACACCTTC. Amino acids: CASVGVQSNNYGYTF.